The following is a TCR beta chain sequence with its context. The data derive from a study of OX40 agonist ivuxolimab in advanced cancers. CDR1 is SGHAT, CDR2 FQDESV, per germline (reference sequence). The CDR3 runs to 15 residues. V dropped 5 bases and J dropped 0 bases, with 10 bases sitting between them. Sequenced by immunoSEQ multiplex PCR; TCRdb stores in-frame clones only, minus some. The sample shows about 53,000 clones, roughly 80% of them seen only once. The sequence was collected from an adult with an advanced solid tumor such as melanoma, head and neck, liver or kidney cancer. V usage is TRBV11-1 and J usage is TRBJ1-4; no reliable D call. The specimen comprised CD4+ or CD8+ T cells sorted from blood, sampled in a trial of the OX40 agonist ivuxolimab. The CDR3 nucleotides read TGTGCCAGCAGCCCTTCGACCGCAACTAATGAAAAACTGTTTTTT. Its translation is CASSPSTATNEKLFF.